Listed here is a single T cell receptor beta chain. Its target is not known. Profiling relied on immunoSEQ multiplex PCR, and the TCRdb table lists in-frame clones only, not all of them. This sample has tens of thousands of clones, with roughly 74% found just once. The data derive from a study of somatic mutations in cytotoxic T cells in rheumatoid arthritis. Across the study: Sorting by flow gave nearly 100% purity for some V beta antibody-stained T-cell populations, including V beta1+ cells sequenced for TCRB.

Germline V gene data show CDR1 as MNHEY and CDR2 as SVGAGI. The V and J ends lost 7 bases and 3 bases respectively, with 7 bases between them. CDR3 length: 11 amino acids. Study-level results: It was in rheumatoid arthritis patients, but not in healthy controls, that CD8+ clonality increased with age.

This TCR was sampled from an adult with rheumatoid arthritis. The chain is built from TRBV6-5 and TRBJ2-7, with TRBD1 as a possible D gene (5 bases). Sequencing was carried out using CD8+ T cells sorted from blood. The CDR3 loop is CASTDSYEQYF. In DNA, the CDR3 is TGTGCCAGCACCGACAGCTACGAGCAGTACTTC.